Presented here are 11 T cell receptor beta chains from one specimen sequenced in a study of graft-versus-host responses after intestinal transplantation. Sequencing was performed with immunoSEQ multiplex PCR; in TCRdb, only in-frame clones are kept and a portion is missing. The sample lists under 90,000 clones; around 92% were seen once. The material was PBMCs, obtained 98 days after intestinal transplantation. These receptors were obtained from a human patient who received an intestinal transplant, so some T cells may come from the graft donor.

J is TRBJ2-2 and V is TRBV7-3, with 7 bases lining up with TRBD2. Unmatched junction bases numbered 6, after V lost 1 base and J lost 4 bases. CDR1 and CDR2 (germline): SGHTA, FQGTGA. The CDR3 is 16 residues long. CDR3 sequence reads: CASSLNAGEITGELFF. The CDR3 bases are TGTGCCAGCAGCTTAAACGCGGGAGAAATCACCGGGGAGCTGTTTTTT.

The chain has TRBV4-2 and TRBJ2-2; D is unresolved. Germline CDR1 LGHNA, CDR2 YNFKEQ. With 3 bases removed from V and 6 bases from J, the gap between germline ends came to 8 bases. The CDR3 totals 13 residues. CDR3: CASSQSVAGELFF. CDR3 nucleotides: TGTGCCAGCAGCCAGAGTGTTGCCGGGGAGCTGTTTTTT.

This clone has more than one count but fewer than ten. V usage is TRBV7-9 and J usage is TRBJ2-7, with D perhaps matching TRBD1 (6 bases). CDR1 and CDR2 from the germline V gene are SEHNR and FQNEAQ (reference sequence). V lost 5 bases, J lost 5 bases, and 13 bases lay in between. The CDR3 runs 13 residues. This CDR3 is CASSPLGAHEQYF. For the CDR3, the DNA is TGTGCCAGCAGCCCATTGGGGGCCCACGAGCAGTACTTC.

The chain has TRBV29-1 and TRBJ2-7; D is unclear. The CDR3 covers 11 residues. V lost 5 bases, J lost 5 bases, and 10 bases lay in between. Germline CDR1 reads SQVTM; CDR2 reads ANQGSEA. This CDR3 reads CSVTGPHEQYF. The CDR3 bases are TGCAGCGTTACGGGTCCGCACGAGCAGTACTTC.

The chain couples TRBV28 to TRBJ2-7; 11 bases are shared with TRBD1. V gave up 3 bases and J gave up 2 bases; unmatched junction bases: 3. CDR3 length: 15 residues. Germline assignment: CDR1 MDHEN and CDR2 SYDVKM. The CDR3 loop is CASSLGQGETYEQYF. The CDR3 nucleotides read TGTGCCAGCAGTTTGGGACAGGGGGAAACCTACGAGCAGTACTTC. The whole variable domain, remainder taken from reference TRBV28 and TRBJ2-7, is DVKVTQSSRYLVKRTGEKVFLECVQDMDHENMFWYRQDPGLGLRLIYFSYDVKMKEKGDIPEGYSVSREKKERFSLILESASTNQTSMYLCASSLGQGETYEQYFGPGTRLTVT.

The chain uses TRBV6-5 and TRBJ1-4; possibly TRBD1 for D (6 bases). The CDR3 covers 13 residues. With 10 bases removed from V and 4 bases from J, the gap between germline ends came to 13 bases. The germline CDR1 and CDR2 sequences are MNHEY and SVGAGI. The CDR3 reads CAIAQGGNEKLFF. DNA of the CDR3: TGTGCCATCGCACAGGGTGGTAATGAAAAACTGTTTTTT.

This rearrangement joins TRBV4-1 to TRBJ2-7; 10 bases map to TRBD1. Germline V lookup: CDR1 MGHRA, CDR2 YSYEKL. J gave up 8 bases and V 3 bases, and 10 bases lay outside the gene matches. The CDR3 loop spans 15 amino acids. The CDR3 DNA follows: TGCGCCAGCAGCCACTTGGGACAGGGGCGAAGGAAGCAGTACTTC. It codes for CASSHLGQGRRKQYF.

The gene calls are TRBV29-1 and TRBJ2-1; no clear D gene. This CDR3 region has 14 residues. Germline values: CDR1 SQVTM, CDR2 ANQGSEA. V lost 5 bases, J lost 7 bases, and 18 bases lay in between. CDR3 in DNA: TGCAGCGTTTTCGGGCTAGATCAACCAAATGAGCAGTTCTTC. Its protein is CSVFGLDQPNEQFF.

The chain uses TRBV6-5 and TRBJ1-2, with TRBD1 as a possible D gene (5 bases). The germline V gene has CDR1 MNHEY and CDR2 SVGAGI. The CDR3 contains 13 residues. The V end was cut by 2 bases, the J end by 6 bases, with 10 bases between. Here the CDR3 DNA reads TGTGCCAGCAGTTACATCAGAGGGGATGGCTACACCTTC. It codes for CASSYIRGDGYTF.

This chain links TRBV29-1 with TRBJ2-7; a weak D match, TRBD1 (5 bases). CDR3 size: 11 residues. Between the trimmed V and J ends, which lost 4 bases and 3 bases, there was a span of 7 bases. The germline CDR1 and CDR2 sequences are SQVTM and ANQGSEA. The CDR3 DNA is TGCAGCGTTGTAGGGGACTACGAGCAGTACTTC. This translates into CSVVGDYEQYF.

The chain joins TRBV6-5 to TRBJ2-1; D is unclear. CDR3 length: 14 residues. V was trimmed by 0 bases and J by 4 bases, leaving 7 bases between them. The germline V gene has CDR1 MNHEY and CDR2 SVGAGI. CDR3 region: CASSYSWQYNEQFF. The CDR3 DNA is TGTGCCAGCAGTTACTCGTGGCAGTACAATGAGCAGTTCTTC.